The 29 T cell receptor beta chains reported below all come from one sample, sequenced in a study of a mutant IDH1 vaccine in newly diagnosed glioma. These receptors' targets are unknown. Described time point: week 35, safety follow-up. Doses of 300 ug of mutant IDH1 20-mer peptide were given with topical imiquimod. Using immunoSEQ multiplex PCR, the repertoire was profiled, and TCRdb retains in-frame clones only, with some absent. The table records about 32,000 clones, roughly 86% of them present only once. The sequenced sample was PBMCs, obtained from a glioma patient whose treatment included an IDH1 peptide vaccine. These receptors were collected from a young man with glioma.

The CDR3: CASRPAGTGELFF. As DNA, the CDR3 is TGCGCCAGCCGGCCAGCGGGAACCGGGGAGCTGTTTTTT. This chain links TRBV4-1 with TRBJ2-2, with 7 bases identical to TRBD2. This CDR3 has 13 amino acids. The J segment lost 5 bases and the V segment lost 8 bases, leaving 5 bases of the junction unmatched. Per germline, CDR1 MGHRA and CDR2 YSYEKL.

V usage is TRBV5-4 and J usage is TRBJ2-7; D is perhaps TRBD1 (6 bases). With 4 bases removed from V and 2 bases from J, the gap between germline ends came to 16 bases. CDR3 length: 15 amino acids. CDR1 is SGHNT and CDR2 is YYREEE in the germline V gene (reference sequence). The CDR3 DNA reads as TGTGCCAGCAGCCCCAGGCAGGGGAACGCCTACGAGCAGTACTTC. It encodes CASSPRQGNAYEQYF. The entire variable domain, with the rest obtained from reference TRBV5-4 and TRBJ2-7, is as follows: ETGVTQSPTHLIKTRGQQVTLRCSSQSGHNTVSWYQQALGQGPQFIFQYYREEENGRGNFPPRFSGLQFPNYSSELNVNALELDDSALYLCASSPRQGNAYEQYFGPGTRLTVT.

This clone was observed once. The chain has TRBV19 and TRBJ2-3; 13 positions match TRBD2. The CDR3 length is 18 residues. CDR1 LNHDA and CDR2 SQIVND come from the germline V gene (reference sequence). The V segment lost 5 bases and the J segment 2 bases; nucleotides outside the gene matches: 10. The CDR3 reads CASSDGLAGESYTDTQYF. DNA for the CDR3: TGTGCCAGTAGTGACGGACTAGCGGGGGAAAGCTACACAGATACGCAGTATTTT.

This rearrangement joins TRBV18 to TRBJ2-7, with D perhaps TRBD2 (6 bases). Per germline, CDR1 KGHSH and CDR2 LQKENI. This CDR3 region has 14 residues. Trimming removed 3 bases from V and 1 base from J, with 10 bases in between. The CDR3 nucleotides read TGTGCCAGCTCACCCTCGCGGGATTCCTACGAGCAGTACTTC. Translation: CASSPSRDSYEQYF.

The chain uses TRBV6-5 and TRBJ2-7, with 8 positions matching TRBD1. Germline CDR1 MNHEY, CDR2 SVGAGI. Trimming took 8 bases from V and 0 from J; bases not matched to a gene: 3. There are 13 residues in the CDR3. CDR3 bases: TGTGCCAGCCACACAGGGGGCTCCTACGAGCAGTACTTC. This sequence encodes CASHTGGSYEQYF.

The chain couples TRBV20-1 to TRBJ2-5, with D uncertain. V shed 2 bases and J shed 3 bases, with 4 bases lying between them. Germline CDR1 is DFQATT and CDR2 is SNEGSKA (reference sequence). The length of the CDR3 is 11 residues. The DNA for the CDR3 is TGCAGTGCTAGAAGTAAAGAGACCCAGTACTTC. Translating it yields CSARSKETQYF.

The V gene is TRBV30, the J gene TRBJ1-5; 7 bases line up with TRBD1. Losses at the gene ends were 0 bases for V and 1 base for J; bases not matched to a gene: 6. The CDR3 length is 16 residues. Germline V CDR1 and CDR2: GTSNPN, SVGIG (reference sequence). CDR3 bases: TGTGCCTGGAGTGTACAGACAGGGCTGAGCAATCAGCCCCAGCATTTT. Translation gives CAWSVQTGLSNQPQHF. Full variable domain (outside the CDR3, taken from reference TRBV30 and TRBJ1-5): SQTIHQWPATLVQPVGSPLSLECTVEGTSNPNLYWYRQAAGRGLQLLFYSVGIGQISSEVPQNLSASRPQDRQFILSSKKLLLSDSGFYLCAWSVQTGLSNQPQHFGDGTRLSIL.

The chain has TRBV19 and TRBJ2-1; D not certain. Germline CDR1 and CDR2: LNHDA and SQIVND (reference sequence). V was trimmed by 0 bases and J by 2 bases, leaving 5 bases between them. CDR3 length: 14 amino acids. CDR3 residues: CASSIEGAYNEQFF. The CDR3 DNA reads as TGTGCCAGTAGTATAGAAGGAGCCTACAATGAGCAGTTCTTC.

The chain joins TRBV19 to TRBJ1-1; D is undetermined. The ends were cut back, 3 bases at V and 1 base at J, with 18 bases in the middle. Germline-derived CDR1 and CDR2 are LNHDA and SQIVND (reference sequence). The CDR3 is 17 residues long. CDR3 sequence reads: CASSIYPYAGRNTEAFF. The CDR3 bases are TGTGCCAGTAGTATTTACCCGTACGCGGGAAGGAACACTGAAGCTTTCTTT.

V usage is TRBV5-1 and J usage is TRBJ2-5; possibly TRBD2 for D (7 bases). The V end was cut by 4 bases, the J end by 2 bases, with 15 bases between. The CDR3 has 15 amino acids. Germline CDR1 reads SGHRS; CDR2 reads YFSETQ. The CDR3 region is CASSTLGGAQETQYF. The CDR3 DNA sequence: TGCGCCAGCAGCACCCTGGGGGGGGCTCAAGAGACCCAGTACTTC. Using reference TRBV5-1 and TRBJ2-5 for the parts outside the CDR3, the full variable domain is KAGVTQTPRYLIKTRGQQVTLSCSPISGHRSVSWYQQTPGQGLQFLFEYFSETQRNKGNFPGRFSGRQFSNSRSEMNVSTLELGDSALYLCASSTLGGAQETQYFGPGTRLLVL.

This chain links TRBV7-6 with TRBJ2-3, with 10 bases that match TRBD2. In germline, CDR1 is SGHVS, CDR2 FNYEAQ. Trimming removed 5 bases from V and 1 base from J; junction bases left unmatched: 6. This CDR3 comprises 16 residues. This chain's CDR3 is CASSPQGLAGTDTQYF. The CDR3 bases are TGTGCCAGCAGCCCCCAAGGACTAGCGGGCACAGATACGCAGTATTTT.

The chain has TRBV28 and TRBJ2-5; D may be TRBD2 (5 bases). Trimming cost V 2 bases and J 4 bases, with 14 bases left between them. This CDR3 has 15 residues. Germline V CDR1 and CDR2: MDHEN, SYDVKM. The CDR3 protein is CASSLAFPEVETQYF. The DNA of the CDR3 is TGTGCCAGCAGTTTAGCGTTCCCGGAGGTAGAGACCCAGTACTTC.

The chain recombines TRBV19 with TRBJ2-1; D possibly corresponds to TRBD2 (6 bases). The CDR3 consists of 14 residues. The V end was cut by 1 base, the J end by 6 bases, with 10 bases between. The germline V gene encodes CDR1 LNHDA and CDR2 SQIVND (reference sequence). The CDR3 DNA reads TGTGCCAGTAGTATAGTACTAGCTCTCAATGAGCAGTTCTTC. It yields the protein CASSIVLALNEQFF. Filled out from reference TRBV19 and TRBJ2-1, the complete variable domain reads DGGITQSPKYLFRKEGQNVTLSCEQNLNHDAMYWYRQDPGQGLRLIYYSQIVNDFQKGDIAEGYSVSREKKESFPLTVTSAQKNPTAFYLCASSIVLALNEQFFGPGTRLTVL.

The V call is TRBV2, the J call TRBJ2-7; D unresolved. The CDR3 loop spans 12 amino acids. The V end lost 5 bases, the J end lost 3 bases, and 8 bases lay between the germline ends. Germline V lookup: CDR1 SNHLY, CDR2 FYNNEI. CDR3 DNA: TGTGCCAGCAGTCCAACTGGCTACGAGCAGTACTTC. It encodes CASSPTGYEQYF.

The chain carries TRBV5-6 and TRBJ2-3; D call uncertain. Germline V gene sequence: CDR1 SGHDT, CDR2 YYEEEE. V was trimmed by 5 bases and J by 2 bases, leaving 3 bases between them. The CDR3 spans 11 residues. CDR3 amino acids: CASSHTDTQYF. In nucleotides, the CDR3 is TGTGCCAGCAGTCACACAGATACGCAGTATTTT.

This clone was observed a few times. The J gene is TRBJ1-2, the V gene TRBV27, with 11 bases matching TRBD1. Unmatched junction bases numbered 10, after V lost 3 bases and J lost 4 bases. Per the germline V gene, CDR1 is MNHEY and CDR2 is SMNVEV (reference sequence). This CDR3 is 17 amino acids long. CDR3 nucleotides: TGTGCCAGCAGTTTCTCCGGACAGGGGGCGCTGGGCTATGGCTACACCTTC. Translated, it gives CASSFSGQGALGYGYTF.

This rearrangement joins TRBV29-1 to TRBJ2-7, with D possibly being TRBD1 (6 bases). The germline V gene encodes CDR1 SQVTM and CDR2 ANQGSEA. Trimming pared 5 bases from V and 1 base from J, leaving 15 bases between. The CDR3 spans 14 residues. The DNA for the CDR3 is TGCAGCGTTATCGCTACAGGGTCGTCCTACGAGCAGTACTTC. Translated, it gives CSVIATGSSYEQYF.

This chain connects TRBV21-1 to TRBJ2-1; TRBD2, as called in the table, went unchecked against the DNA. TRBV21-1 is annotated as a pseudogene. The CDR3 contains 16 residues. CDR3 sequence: CASSKVDDGWSGEQFF. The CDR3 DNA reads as TGTGCCAGCAGCAAAGTAGATGACGGGTGGTCCGGTGAGCAGTTCTTC.

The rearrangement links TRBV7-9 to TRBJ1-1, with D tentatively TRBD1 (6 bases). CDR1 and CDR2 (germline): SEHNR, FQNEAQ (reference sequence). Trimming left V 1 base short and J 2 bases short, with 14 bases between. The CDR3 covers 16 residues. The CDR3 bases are TGTGCCAGCAGCTTAGATTCCGGGACACATAACACTGAAGCTTTCTTT. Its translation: CASSLDSGTHNTEAFF.

For the CDR3, the DNA is TGTGCCAGCAGCTTGGGTCCAGACCGGGGCTACACCTTC. Its protein is CASSLGPDRGYTF. The chain recombines TRBV5-6 with TRBJ1-2; D is undetermined. V was pared by 0 bases and J by 8 bases, with 11 bases between. CDR1 SGHDT and CDR2 YYEEEE come from the germline V gene. This CDR3 has 13 amino acids.

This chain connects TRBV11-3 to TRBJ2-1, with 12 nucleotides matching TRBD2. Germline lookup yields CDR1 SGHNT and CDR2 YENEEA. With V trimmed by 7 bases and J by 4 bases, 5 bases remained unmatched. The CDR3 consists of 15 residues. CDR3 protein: CASNAGTSGYNEQFF. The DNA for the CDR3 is TGTGCCAGCAACGCCGGGACTAGCGGGTACAATGAGCAGTTCTTC.

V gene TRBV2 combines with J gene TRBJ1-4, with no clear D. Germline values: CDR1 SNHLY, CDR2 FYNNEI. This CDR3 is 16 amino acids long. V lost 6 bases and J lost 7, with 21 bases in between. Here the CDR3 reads CASSPGLGVDSEKLFF. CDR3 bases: TGTGCCAGCAGCCCCGGCCTGGGAGTCGATAGTGAAAAACTGTTTTTT.

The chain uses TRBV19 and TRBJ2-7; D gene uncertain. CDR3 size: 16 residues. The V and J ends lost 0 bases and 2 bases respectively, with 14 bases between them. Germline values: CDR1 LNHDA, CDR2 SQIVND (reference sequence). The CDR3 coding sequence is TGTGCCAGTAGTATAGATCTAATTTCCTCCCCCTACGAGCAGTACTTC. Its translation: CASSIDLISSPYEQYF.

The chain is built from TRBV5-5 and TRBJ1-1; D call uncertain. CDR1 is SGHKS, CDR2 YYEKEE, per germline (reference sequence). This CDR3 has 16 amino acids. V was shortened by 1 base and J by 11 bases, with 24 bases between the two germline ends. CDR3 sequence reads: CASSLIVAGKGSVAFF. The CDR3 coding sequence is TGTGCCAGCAGCTTGATTGTAGCGGGAAAAGGTTCGGTGGCTTTCTTT. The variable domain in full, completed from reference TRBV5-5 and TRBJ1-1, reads DAGVTQSPTHLIKTRGQQVTLRCSPISGHKSVSWYQQVLGQGPQFIFQYYEKEERGRGNFPDRFSARQFPNYSSELNVNALLLGDSALYLCASSLIVAGKGSVAFFGQGTRLTVV.

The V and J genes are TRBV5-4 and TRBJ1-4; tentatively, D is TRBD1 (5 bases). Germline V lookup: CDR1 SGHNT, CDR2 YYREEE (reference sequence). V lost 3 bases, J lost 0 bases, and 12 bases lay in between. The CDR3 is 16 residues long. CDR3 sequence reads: CASSSGPMSTNEKLFF. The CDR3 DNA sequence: TGTGCCAGCAGCTCGGGACCCATGTCAACTAATGAAAAACTGTTTTTT.

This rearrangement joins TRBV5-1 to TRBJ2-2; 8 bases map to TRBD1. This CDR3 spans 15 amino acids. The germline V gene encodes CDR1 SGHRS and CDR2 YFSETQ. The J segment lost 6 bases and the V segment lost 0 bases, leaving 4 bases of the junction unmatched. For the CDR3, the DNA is TGCGCCAGCAGCTTGGTAACAGGGGGGCCCGGGGAGCTGTTTTTT. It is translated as CASSLVTGGPGELFF.

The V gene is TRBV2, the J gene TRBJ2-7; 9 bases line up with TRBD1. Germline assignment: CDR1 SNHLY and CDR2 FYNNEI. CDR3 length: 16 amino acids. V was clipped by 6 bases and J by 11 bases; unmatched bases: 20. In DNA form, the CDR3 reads TGTGCCAGCAGCGATCCCCGGGACAGGGAGGTCGGGAGCGAGTACTTC. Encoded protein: CASSDPRDREVGSEYF.

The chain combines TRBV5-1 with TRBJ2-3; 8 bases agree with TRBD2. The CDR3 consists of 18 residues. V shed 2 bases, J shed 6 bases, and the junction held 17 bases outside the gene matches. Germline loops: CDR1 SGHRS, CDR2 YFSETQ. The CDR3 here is CASSFVRNSGILGDTQYF. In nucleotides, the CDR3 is TGCGCCAGCAGCTTTGTCCGAAATAGCGGGATCCTCGGGGATACGCAGTATTTT.

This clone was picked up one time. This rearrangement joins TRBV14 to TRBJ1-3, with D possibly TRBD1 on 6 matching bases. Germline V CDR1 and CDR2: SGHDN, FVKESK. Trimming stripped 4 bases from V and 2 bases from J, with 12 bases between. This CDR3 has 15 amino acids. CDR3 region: CASSRNTGTGNTIYF. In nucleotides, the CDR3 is TGTGCCAGCAGCCGAAACACAGGGACTGGAAACACCATATATTTT.